This is a list of T cell receptor beta chains from one sample in a study of PD-1 blockade in classical Hodgkin lymphoma. Assay used: immunoSEQ multiplex PCR; TCRdb lists only in-frame clones, some missing. The top ten clones hold approximately 2.8% of a sample with some 100,000 clones, approximately 92% of them seen once. Sequenced here: peripheral blood mononuclear cells (PBMCs), sampled at baseline. Every receptor here comes from a human donor with classical Hodgkin lymphoma. Both conserved end residues are trimmed from each CDR3. D genes are given only for firm matches.

v_gene	d_gene	j_gene	CDR3aa
TRBV6-1	-	TRBJ2-5	ASDWGQY
TRBV12-5	TRBD2	TRBJ2-2	ASGLGLTTVAGQTQPGELF
TRBV27	TRBD2	TRBJ2-2	ASSPWTSGRGTGELF
TRBV28	-	TRBJ2-7	ASSPLYEQY
TRBV23-1	-	TRBJ2-7	ASSTASYEQY
TRBV6-4	-	TRBJ1-1	ASKSTGMNTEAF
TRBV5-4	TRBD2	TRBJ2-3	ASSLGGSGTDTQY
TRBV5-1	-	TRBJ2-7	ASSLAVSTVSSYEQY
TRBV29-1	-	TRBJ2-2	SGYRDTGELF
TRBV7-9	TRBD1	TRBJ1-5	ASSPGTGNQPQH
TRBV27	-	TRBJ2-7	ASTPQATGEQY
TRBV9	-	TRBJ1-5	ASSVGVGEPQH
TRBV6-1	-	TRBJ2-1	ASSDWGTLEDNEQF
TRBV28	-	TRBJ2-1	ASSLPGLPNEQF
TRBV10-3	-	TRBJ1-3	AIIGTGPFAGNTIY
TRBV7-9	-	TRBJ1-3	ASSFRSSGNTIY
TRBV7-9	TRBD2	TRBJ2-1	ASSSRTRGEQF
TRBV14	-	TRBJ2-5	ASSQAVGETQY
TRBV21-1	-	TRBJ2-2	ASLGQLNTGELF
TRBV10-3	-	TRBJ1-2	AISGPEETLSYGYT
TRBV6-1	-	TRBJ2-1	ASSDVVEVRYNEQF
TRBV9	-	TRBJ2-7	ASSVDLGDSEQY
TRBV5-1	TRBD2	TRBJ2-7	ASSSLAGVYEQY
TRBV5-1	-	TRBJ2-7	ASSPWELGPYEQY
TRBV7-2	-	TRBJ1-1	ASSTDGRGTEAF
TRBV9	-	TRBJ2-3	ASSASSTDTQY
TRBV7-9	TRBD1	TRBJ2-2	ASSLQTGGLGTGELF
TRBV2	TRBD2	TRBJ2-7	ASKPGLAGSEQY
TRBV11-2	TRBD2	TRBJ2-1	ASSLEAGGYNEQF
TRBV28	-	TRBJ1-2	ASTSGGGYT
TRBV28	-	TRBJ1-4	ASSLQGGEKLF
TRBV11-2	-	TRBJ2-7	ASSLGTYEQY
TRBV6-5	TRBD2	TRBJ2-5	ASSSSGLAGTQY
TRBV27	-	TRBJ2-2	ASSQLVPLELF
TRBV6-6	TRBD2	TRBJ2-7	ASSYSASGRAGEQY
TRBV6-6	TRBD1	-	ASTQSGQGIYEQY
TRBV4-2	-	TRBJ1-1	ASSQDRTEKAF
TRBV29-1	TRBD2	TRBJ2-3	SAKVGGTQY
TRBV4-1	-	TRBJ1-2	ASSQESYGYT
TRBV7-9	-	TRBJ2-5	ASSLSGGAETQY
TRBV10-3	-	TRBJ1-1	AISIGETEAF
TRBV5-1	-	TRBJ2-7	ASSQGPLYEQY
TRBV28	TRBD1	TRBJ1-1	ASSFGNRGRQAF